This T cell receptor (beta chain) stems from a study of blood T cell repertoires in COVID-19 (dated by TCRdb to the early 2020s). Context from the whole study: Samples covering the acute and convalescent phases of COVID-19 were provided by collaborators in the United States, Italy and Spain. The material from the prospective study consisted of cDNA or gDNA derived from T cells, B-cell-depleted T cells, or PBMCs. Subjects who had been exposed to COVID-19, were actively infected with it, or had recovered from it provided the deeply sampled blood TCRbeta repertoires that made up the dataset. The repertoires were made available in a free public database intended to serve as a resource for research on the immune response to SARS-CoV-2. Samples came from the ongoing ImmuneRACE study (first 160 participants) plus 1,254 subjects from 6 global collaborators. A de-identified subject ID, COVID-19 status, age in years and sex were almost always included in the sample metadata. Where available, HLA class I and class II types were obtained from metadata supplied by the sample provider rather than from assay-based typing.

TCRbeta CDR3 regions were amplified from genomic DNA using the immunoSEQ Assay, a bias-controlled multiplex PCR. Under the source paper's analysis protocol: Nucleated cell counts per sample were estimated from amplification of reference gene primers within the assay. To quantify the absolute abundance of each unique TCRbeta CDR3 rearrangement, sequence reads were collapsed and filtered. For each sample, productive Simpson clonality was calculated as the square root of Simpson's diversity index across productive rearrangements. The clones in this table, taken by TCRdb from immuneACCESS, are in-frame only. Not every clone is retained; where verified, under half of the shortfall comes from an unresolved V gene, and the cause of the rest is unknown. From that table come the V and J calls and clone size; the DNA was used to work out D and trimming. The sample records roughly 330,000 clones, over 70% of which are singletons. About 5% of the sample rests with the top ten.

Participants in the prospective study were enrolled through a virtual design, were aged about 18 to 100 years, and lived in approximately 24 United States geographic areas. To assign participants to cohorts, the prospective study relied on clinical history that participants themselves reported in a screening survey and a study questionnaire. Recovered participants in ImmuneRACE Cohort 3 were defined as having two consecutive negative NP/OP PCR tests, clearance from a healthcare professional, or resolution of symptoms. In the prospective study, mobile phlebotomists collected whole blood, serum and a nasopharyngeal or oropharyngeal swab from each participant. Participants in the prospective study had the option to provide additional blood draws and questionnaires over an approximately 2-month period. Blood samples from the prospective study were shipped frozen or at room temperature prior to DNA extraction.

As to this clone: Its antigen remains undetermined. Base qualities are not at hand, and no much larger clone is one base apart.

Study-level results and caveats: How much clinical and demographic metadata was included differed by source and by participant, and the metadata was provided uncurated.

CDR1 LNHDA and CDR2 SQIVND are derived from the germline V gene (reference sequence). The CDR3 numbers 16 residues from cysteine through phenylalanine. Only the CDR3 portion is preserved as DNA: 48 bases, with reading frame beginning at the first base. V loses 7 bases, J loses 7 bases, and the germline ends lie 23 bases apart. Sequencing input: PBMCs or T cells enriched from blood (not recorded which). The rearranged chain carries TRBV19 and TRBJ2-1; possibly the D gene is TRBD1, per 5 matching bases. This TCR was sampled from a man in his thirties or forties who had recovered from COVID-19. In nucleotide form, the sequence is TGTGCCAGTATGCTGGCAGGGATAAATACAAGGAATGAGCAGTTCTTC. Its translation reads: CASMLAGINTRNEQFF.